The 17 T cell receptor beta chains presented below share a single source sample, sequenced in a study of cytomegalovirus exposure and HLA in healthy donors. TCRdb's copy holds only in-frame clones and misses some; the assay was immunoSEQ multiplex PCR. The data show 150,000 to 200,000 clones, about 90% seen once. Sequences were obtained from PBMCs. The receptors here all came from a woman under 30 in good health and CMV-seropositive.

The chain uses TRBV7-9 and TRBJ1-4, with 7 bases identical to TRBD1. With 10 bases clipped from V and 3 bases from J, the junction kept 5 bases outside the gene matches. The CDR3 length is 13 residues. The germline V gene encodes CDR1 SEHNR and CDR2 FQNEAQ (reference sequence). CDR3 sequence (DNA): TGTGCCACCTCCGGGACAGCTAATGAAAAACTGTTTTTT. It is translated as CATSGTANEKLFF.

This rearrangement joins TRBV11-2 to TRBJ1-2; D is possibly TRBD1 (5 bases). The CDR3 runs to 13 residues. The V end lost 6 bases, the J end lost 3 bases, and 11 bases lay between the germline ends. Looked up from germline, CDR1 is SGHAT and CDR2 is FQNNGV. CDR3 bases: TGTGCCAGCAGGACCTGGGGGGACTATGGCTACACCTTC. Translation: CASRTWGDYGYTF.

Only one count was recorded for this clone. The chain has TRBV7-9 and TRBJ1-1, with unresolved D. Germline V gene data show CDR1 as SEHNR and CDR2 as FQNEAQ (reference sequence). V gave up 1 base and J gave up 4 bases, with 7 bases separating them. This CDR3 is built from 13 residues. The CDR3 sequence is CASSLGGVTEAFF. CDR3 DNA: TGTGCCAGCAGCTTAGGGGGAGTCACTGAAGCTTTCTTT. Drawing the rest from reference TRBV7-9 and TRBJ1-1, the complete variable domain is DTGVSQNPRHKITKRGQNVTFRCDPISEHNRLYWYRQTLGQGPEFLTYFQNEAQLEKSRLLSDRFSAERPKGSFSTLEIQRTEQGDSAMYLCASSLGGVTEAFFGQGTRLTVV.

The chain carries TRBV11-3 and TRBJ2-2, with TRBD2 matching over 8 bases. V shed 0 bases and J 6 bases; nucleotides not matched to a gene: 6. Per the germline V gene, CDR1 is SGHNT and CDR2 is YENEEA. The CDR3 length is 16 residues. In nucleotides, the CDR3 is TGTGCCAGCAGCTTAGATGGATCGGGGGGGGCCGGGGAGCTGTTTTTT. The encoded protein is CASSLDGSGGAGELFF. The full variable domain, its missing parts supplied by reference TRBV11-3 and TRBJ2-2, is EAGVVQSPRYKIIEKKQPVAFWCNPISGHNTLYWYLQNLGQGPELLIRYENEEAVDDSQLPKDRFSAERLKGVDSTLKIQPAELGDSAVYLCASSLDGSGGAGELFFGEGSRLTVL.

The count of this clone is one. The chain joins TRBV7-9 to TRBJ1-2; D may be TRBD1 (5 bases). V lost 5 bases to trimming and J lost 4 bases, with 11 bases between them. This CDR3 has 13 residues. Germline CDR1 SEHNR, CDR2 FQNEAQ (reference sequence). The CDR3 region is CASSETGAYGYTF. Here the CDR3 DNA reads TGTGCCAGCAGCGAGACTGGGGCCTATGGCTACACCTTC.

The chain recombines TRBV5-6 with TRBJ2-3, with 9 bases lining up with TRBD2. The CDR3 contains 16 residues. CDR1 and CDR2 from the germline V gene are SGHDT and YYEEEE. The V gene end was trimmed by 0 bases and the J gene end by 4 bases; junction bases not matched to a gene: 6. The CDR3 nucleotides are TGTGCCAGCAGCTTGGACGCGGGAGGGCAGCCAGATACGCAGTATTTT. Its translation: CASSLDAGGQPDTQYF.

The V gene is TRBV27, the J gene TRBJ1-2; 10 nucleotides line up with TRBD1. This CDR3 region has 13 residues. The V gene end was trimmed by 8 bases and the J gene end by 4 bases; junction bases not matched to a gene: 4. Germline CDR1 is MNHEY and CDR2 is SMNVEV (reference sequence). The CDR3 DNA is TGTGCCAGCTCGGGACAGGGGACCTATGGCTACACCTTC. As protein: CASSGQGTYGYTF.

The V gene is TRBV6-4, the J gene TRBJ2-1, with 13 bases that match TRBD2. The V gene's germline CDR1 is MRHNA and CDR2 SNTAGT. The trim removed 2 bases at V and 5 bases at J, leaving 3 bases unmatched. This CDR3 is built from 16 residues. Here the CDR3 DNA reads TGTGCCAGCAGTGACGGACTAGCGGGGGACAACAATGAGCAGTTCTTC. This gives the protein CASSDGLAGDNNEQFF.

The gene calls are TRBV19 and TRBJ1-5, with 7 bases aligning to TRBD1. Trimming took 10 bases from V and 4 from J; bases not matched to a gene: 10. Per germline, CDR1 LNHDA and CDR2 SQIVND (reference sequence). The CDR3 covers 14 residues. This CDR3 is CATTPGQINQPQHF. The DNA for the CDR3 is TGTGCCACAACACCGGGACAGATTAATCAGCCCCAGCATTTT.

This rearrangement joins TRBV5-1 to TRBJ2-1, with TRBD2 matching over 10 bases. V lost 4 bases and J lost 4; bases outside the gene matches: 5. The CDR3 covers 15 residues. Germline CDR1 and CDR2: SGHRS and YFSETQ. The CDR3 here is CASSKGLAMYNEQFF. The CDR3 bases are TGCGCCAGCAGCAAGGGACTAGCGATGTACAATGAGCAGTTCTTC.

This chain joins TRBV11-2 and TRBJ2-1, with 7 bases fitting TRBD1. Trimming at V came to 3 bases and at J to 6 bases, leaving 11 bases not matched to a gene. The CDR3 loop spans 16 amino acids. Germline V lookup: CDR1 SGHAT, CDR2 FQNNGV. CDR3: CASSLPGQSPLNEQFF. The CDR3 region has the DNA TGTGCCAGCAGCTTGCCGGGACAGTCTCCCCTCAATGAGCAGTTCTTC.

The rearrangement joins TRBV10-3 to TRBJ2-1, with D tentatively TRBD1 (5 bases). Germline CDR1 ENHRY, CDR2 SYGVKD. The V and J ends lost 3 bases and 7 bases respectively, with 16 bases between them. The CDR3 is 15 residues long. CDR3 bases: TGTGCCATCAGTGATATCGCCAGGGTGGCAAATGAGCAGTTCTTC. Its translation is CAISDIARVANEQFF.

J is TRBJ1-2 and V is TRBV9; TRBD1 matches 7 bases. The V gene end was trimmed by 4 bases and the J gene end by 8 bases; junction bases not matched to a gene: 11. Per germline, CDR1 SGDLS and CDR2 YYNGEE. The CDR3 loop spans 14 amino acids. The CDR3 DNA is TGTGCCAGCAGCTACGAGGACAGGATAGGAGGCTACACCTTC. This sequence encodes CASSYEDRIGGYTF.

The table lists this clone with a few counts. The CDR3 protein is CASSHELGGGYTF. The CDR3 nucleotides are TGCGCCAGCAGCCATGAGTTGGGGGGAGGCTACACCTTC. The chain joins TRBV4-1 to TRBJ1-2; maybe TRBD1 (5 bases). The CDR3 runs to 13 residues. Trimming cost V 3 bases and J 8 bases, with 13 bases left between them. Germline assignment: CDR1 MGHRA and CDR2 YSYEKL.

The rearrangement uses TRBV6-5 and TRBJ1-2, with 9 positions matching TRBD1. The V gene end was trimmed by 0 bases and the J gene end by 7 bases; junction bases not matched to a gene: 9. The CDR3 sequence is 16 residues long. CDR1 MNHEY and CDR2 SVGAGI come from the germline V gene. CDR3 DNA: TGTGCCAGCAGTTACTCGCGGGGACAGGGTTCCTCTGGCTACACCTTC. As protein: CASSYSRGQGSSGYTF.

The rearrangement uses TRBV19 and TRBJ1-2, with TRBD1 identical over 7 bases. V shed 3 bases and J 4 bases; nucleotides not matched to a gene: 8. CDR3 size: 15 residues. In germline, CDR1 is LNHDA, CDR2 SQIVND (reference sequence). The CDR3 nucleotides read TGTGCCAGTAGTATCCTAGGGACAGCTGCCTATGGCTACACCTTC. Translated, it gives CASSILGTAAYGYTF.

The chain links TRBV18 to TRBJ2-7; TRBD2 matches 9 bases. Germline V gene sequence: CDR1 KGHSH, CDR2 LQKENI. Unmatched junction bases numbered 6, after V lost 3 bases and J lost 3 bases. The CDR3 sequence is 15 residues long. The DNA of the CDR3 is TGTGCCAGCTCACCCGCGGGAGGGCCTTTCTACGAGCAGTACTTC. This gives the protein CASSPAGGPFYEQYF.